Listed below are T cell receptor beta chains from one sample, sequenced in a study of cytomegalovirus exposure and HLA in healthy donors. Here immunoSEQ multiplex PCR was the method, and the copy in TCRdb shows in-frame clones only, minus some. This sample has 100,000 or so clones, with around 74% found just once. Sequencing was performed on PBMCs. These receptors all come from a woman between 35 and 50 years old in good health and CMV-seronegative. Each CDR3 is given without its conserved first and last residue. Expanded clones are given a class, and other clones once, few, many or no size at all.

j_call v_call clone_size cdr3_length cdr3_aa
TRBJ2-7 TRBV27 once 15 ASSSVPATGDRAEQY
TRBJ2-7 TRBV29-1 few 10 SVEFRDNEQY
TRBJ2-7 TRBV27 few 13 ASSFGASGPYEQY
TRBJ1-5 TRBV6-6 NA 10 ASSYLNQPQH
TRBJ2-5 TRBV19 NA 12 ASTTTSGRETQY
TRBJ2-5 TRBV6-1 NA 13 ASSENTGYQETQY
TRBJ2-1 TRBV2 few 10 ASSEYWNEQF
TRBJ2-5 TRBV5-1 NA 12 ASTTSGGEETQY
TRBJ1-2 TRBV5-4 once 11 ASSIEQDYGYT
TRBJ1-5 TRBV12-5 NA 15 ASGLVRDRFSNQPQH
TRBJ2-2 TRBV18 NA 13 ASSRLPKSGGELF
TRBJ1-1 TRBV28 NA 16 ASSLFTRQGDMNTEAF
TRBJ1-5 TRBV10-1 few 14 ASNPQGKNGNQPQH
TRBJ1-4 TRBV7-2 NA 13 ASSSPGQGVEKLF
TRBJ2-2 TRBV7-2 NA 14 ASSVSGTGRGGELF
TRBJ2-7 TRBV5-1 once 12 ASSYGTGSYEQY
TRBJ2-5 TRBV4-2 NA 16 ASSQTSWAGGRQETQY
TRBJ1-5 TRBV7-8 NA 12 ASSLDSGNQPQH
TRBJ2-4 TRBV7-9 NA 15 ASSLEAGLLAKNIQY
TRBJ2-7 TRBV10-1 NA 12 ASSGGTSSYEQY
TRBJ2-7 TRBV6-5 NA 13 ASSYWGQGSYEQY
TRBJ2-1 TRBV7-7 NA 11 ASSQRVSNEQF
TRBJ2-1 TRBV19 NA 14 ASSTSGTLLGNEQF
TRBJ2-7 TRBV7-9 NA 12 ASSLVGSTGEQY
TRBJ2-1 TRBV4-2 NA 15 ASSLEIGLASYNEQF
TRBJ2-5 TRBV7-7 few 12 ASSSGGGYETQY
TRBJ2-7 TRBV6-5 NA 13 ASSYVSAGWYEQY
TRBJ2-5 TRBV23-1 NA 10 ASSHREETQY
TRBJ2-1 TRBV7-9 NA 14 SSRKITGQGFNEQF
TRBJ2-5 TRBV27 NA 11 ASSGQGRGTQY
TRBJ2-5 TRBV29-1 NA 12 SVERPPAGETQY
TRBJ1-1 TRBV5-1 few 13 ASSLEQVGVREAF
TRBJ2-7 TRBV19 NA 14 ASTVGRDRGTYEQY
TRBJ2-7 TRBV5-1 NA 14 ASSLEQTLPLYEQY
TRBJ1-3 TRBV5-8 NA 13 ASSLTGSSGNTIY
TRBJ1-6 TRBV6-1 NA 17 ASSETRSGQGLLGSPLH
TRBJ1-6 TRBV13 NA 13 ASSLVGQGNSPLH
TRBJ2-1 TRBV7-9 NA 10 SSSYRGYEQF
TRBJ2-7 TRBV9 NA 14 ASSVEDRVGPYEQY
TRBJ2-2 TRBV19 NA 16 ATEINPGTGASTGELF
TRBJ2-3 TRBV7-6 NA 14 ASSSDRGRATDTQY
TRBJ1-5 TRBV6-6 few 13 ASSDTQGRNQPQH
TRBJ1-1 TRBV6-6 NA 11 ASSYGQGTEAF
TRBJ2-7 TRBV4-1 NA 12 ASSQGRGAYEQY
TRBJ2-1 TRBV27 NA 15 ASSFLASGRTNNEQF
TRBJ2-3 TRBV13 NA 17 ASSLVTSGGADETDTQY
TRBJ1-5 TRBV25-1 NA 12 ASSEARGDQPQH
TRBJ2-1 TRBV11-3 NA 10 ASSWSGNEQF
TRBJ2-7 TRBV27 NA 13 ASSLTSGRIYEQY
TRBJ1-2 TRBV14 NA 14 ASSQEVGQGLGGYT
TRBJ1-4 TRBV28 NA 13 ASRAEDRHNEKLF
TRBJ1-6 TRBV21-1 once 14 ASSKARGGHNSPLH
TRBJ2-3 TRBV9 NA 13 ASSVATASTDTQY
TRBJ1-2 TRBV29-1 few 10 SVPDRGIGYT